This T cell receptor beta chain was documented in a study of blood T cell repertoires in COVID-19. The sample holds a few counts of this clone. Sequence at one end of the junction differs from germline and may be a read error. The protocol was immunoSEQ multiplex PCR, while the TCRdb copy is restricted to in-frame clones and leaves out a portion. Altogether 150,000 to 200,000 clones are present, approximately 79% being singletons, with the ten largest covering approximately 15%. Per the germline V gene, CDR1 is SEHNR and CDR2 is FQNEAQ (reference sequence). The CDR3 covers 13 residues. The clonotype originates from a man in his 60s with active or convalescent COVID-19. The sample was peripheral blood. The rearrangement uses TRBV7-9 and TRBJ1-1; D gene unclear. CDR3 coding DNA: TGTGCCAGCAGCTTATTGGACTCCGTGTGGGGTATCTTT. Protein sequence: CASSLLDSVWGIF.